This T cell receptor beta chain originates from a study of cytomegalovirus exposure and HLA in healthy donors. This clone was seen ten or more times. These donors were members of the 120-subject validation cohort, a group separate from the approximately 670-subject first cohort. Generated by immunoSEQ multiplex PCR, the TCRdb table keeps only in-frame clones and is missing some. The profile covers about 170,000 clones, with approximately 90% appearing a single time and about 1.5% taken by the ten largest. Sequencing was done on a sample of PBMCs. This TCR came from a woman in her 30s in good health and CMV-seronegative.

The CDR3: CAGRTATYEQYF. The DNA for the CDR3 is TGCGCCGGAAGGACAGCCACCTACGAGCAGTACTTC. The J gene is TRBJ2-7, the V gene TRBV23-1, with D maybe TRBD1 (6 bases). TRBV23-1 is known as an ORF, though its function is uncertain. The V and J ends lost 11 bases and 2 bases respectively, with 13 bases between them. The CDR3 is 12 amino acids.